One T cell receptor (beta chain) is described in this entry. The entry originates in a study of cytomegalovirus exposure and HLA in healthy donors. Primers for the PCR totalled 60 Vbeta and 13 Jbeta. Measured with immunoSEQ multiplex PCR; TCRdb has only the in-frame clones, and not every one. The sample contains 150,000 or so clones, around 83% of which appear only once. This clonotype originated in a man between 45 and 60 years old in good health and CMV-seropositive. Sequenced material: PBMCs.

The CDR3 spells CASSSSGKRRGYEQYF. In DNA form, the CDR3 reads TGTGCCAGCAGCTCCTCCGGAAAACGGAGAGGCTACGAGCAGTACTTC. The chain carries TRBV7-8 and TRBJ2-7; D uncertain. The CDR3 length is 16 residues. Deletions cut 4 bases from V and 3 bases from J, with 19 bases between. Germline CDR1 and CDR2: SGHVS and FQNEAQ.